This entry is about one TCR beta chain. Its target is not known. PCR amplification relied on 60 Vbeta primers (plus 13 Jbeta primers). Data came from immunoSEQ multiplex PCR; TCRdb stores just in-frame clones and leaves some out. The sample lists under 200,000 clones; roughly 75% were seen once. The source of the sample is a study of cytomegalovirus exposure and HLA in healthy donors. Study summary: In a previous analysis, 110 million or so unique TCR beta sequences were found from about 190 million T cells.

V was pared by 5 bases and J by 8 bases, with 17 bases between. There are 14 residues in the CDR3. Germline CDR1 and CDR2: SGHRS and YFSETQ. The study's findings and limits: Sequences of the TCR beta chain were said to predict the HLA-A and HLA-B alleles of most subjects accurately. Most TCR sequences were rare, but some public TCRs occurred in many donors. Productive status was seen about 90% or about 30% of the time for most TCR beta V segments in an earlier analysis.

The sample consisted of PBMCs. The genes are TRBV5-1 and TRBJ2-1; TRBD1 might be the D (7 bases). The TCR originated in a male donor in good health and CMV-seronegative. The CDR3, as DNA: TGCGCCAGCAGAATGGAGGGGGCGAGTGATGAGCAGTTCTTC. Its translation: CASRMEGASDEQFF.